A single sample gave rise to the 25 T cell receptor beta chains below, sequenced in a study of blood T cells in healthy people across ages. Through a sample-barcoded 5' primer and a J-beta primer mix, a second PCR was run for about 6 to 11 cycles. TCRdb processed the 5' RACE reads anew with MiXCR; each CDR3 protein has one entry. The profile shows about 830,000 distinct CDR3 sequences, roughly 50% of them singletons. Sequenced: blood. All receptors derive from a man aged 25 to 45 in good health.

This clonotype was observed many times. This chain uses TRBV20-1 with TRBJ2-1; 11 bases map to TRBD2. Germline CDR1 is DFQATT and CDR2 is SNEGSKA (reference sequence). With V trimmed by 5 bases and J by 4 bases, 7 bases remained unmatched. This CDR3 is 15 amino acids long. The CDR3 loop is CSALGLAERYNEQFF. The CDR3 DNA is TGCAGTGCTCTGGGACTAGCGGAGCGATACAATGAGCAGTTCTTC.

The chain couples TRBV4-2 to TRBJ2-4; 8 bases fit TRBD2. Per the germline V gene, CDR1 is LGHNA and CDR2 is YNFKEQ. The CDR3 is 16 residues long. V gave up 4 bases and J gave up 1 base; unmatched junction bases: 6. The CDR3 loop reads CASSPPGGMAKNIQYF. The CDR3 DNA follows: TGTGCCAGCAGCCCCCCGGGGGGGATGGCCAAAAACATTCAGTACTTC.

This clonotype was counted once. V gene TRBV7-9 combines with J gene TRBJ2-7; D is unresolved. V lost 4 bases and J lost 7, with 8 bases in between. The CDR3 runs to 11 residues. CDR1 and CDR2 (germline): SEHNR, FQNEAQ (reference sequence). CDR3 DNA sequence: TGTGCCAGCAGCTCCGACCCAGAGCAGTACTTC. Amino acid sequence: CASSSDPEQYF.

This clonotype was observed a handful of times. The chain carries TRBV7-2 and TRBJ2-5, with a possible D match to TRBD1 (5 bases). Germline V CDR1 and CDR2: SGHTA, FQGNSA. This CDR3 comprises 13 residues. V dropped 6 bases and J dropped 5 bases, with 13 bases sitting between them. In DNA, the CDR3 is TGTGCCAGCAGTGTCCAGGGTACGGAGACCCAGTACTTC. It is translated as CASSVQGTETQYF. The whole variable domain, remainder taken from reference TRBV7-2 and TRBJ2-5, is GAGVSQSPSNKVTEKGKDVELRCDPISGHTALYWYRQSLGQGLEFLIYFQGNSAPDKSGLPSDRFSAERTGGSVSTLTIQRTQQEDSAVYLCASSVQGTETQYFGPGTRLLVL.

This clonotype was picked up a small number of times. The chain combines TRBV20-1 with TRBJ2-1, with D unclear. The CDR3 sequence is 11 residues long. Deletions cut 3 bases from V and 8 bases from J, with 8 bases between. Germline V gene lookup returns CDR1 DFQATT and CDR2 SNEGSKA (reference sequence). The CDR3 protein is CSASGLYEQFF. Here the CDR3 DNA reads TGCAGTGCTAGCGGGCTCTATGAGCAGTTCTTC.

This clonotype showed up just a few times. The gene calls are TRBV6-6 and TRBJ1-6, with no clear D. There are 16 residues in the CDR3. Germline values: CDR1 MNHNY, CDR2 SVGAGI (reference sequence). V lost 7 bases, J lost 0 bases, and 13 bases lay in between. The DNA for the CDR3 is TGTGCCAGCACGCCGACGGGGAGCTCCTATAATTCACCCCTCCACTTT. Residues: CASTPTGSSYNSPLHF.

This clonotype was seen ten or more times. This may come from a read error, since a much larger clone is one base off. This chain connects TRBV27 to TRBJ2-1; possibly TRBD2 for D (5 bases). The DNA matches TRBJ2-7 better at its end, which makes the J call doubtful. The CDR3 is 12 amino acids. CDR1 is MNHEY, CDR2 SMNVEV, per germline (reference sequence). The CDR3, as DNA: TGTGCCAGCAGTTCGGGGAACAATGAGCAGTACTTC. Protein product: CASSSGNNEQYF.

This chain links TRBV29-1 with TRBJ2-7; TRBD2 agrees at 9 bases. Germline loops: CDR1 SQVTM, CDR2 ANQGSEA. The trim removed 1 base at V and 2 bases at J, leaving 6 bases unmatched. The CDR3 totals 15 residues. The CDR3: CSVEAEASGAYEQYF. In nucleotides, the CDR3 is TGCAGCGTTGAAGCTGAGGCTAGCGGGGCCTACGAGCAGTACTTC.

The chain has TRBV12-3 or TRBV12-4 and TRBJ1-1; D is unclear. The CDR3 loop spans 13 amino acids. The V end lost 8 bases, the J end lost 0 bases, and 10 bases lay between the germline ends. The CDR3 reads CASGKNLNTEAFF. CDR3 nucleotide sequence: TGTGCCAGCGGTAAGAATTTGAACACTGAAGCTTTCTTT.

This chain uses TRBV5-1 with TRBJ1-5; 8 nucleotides line up with TRBD1. The CDR3 length is 13 residues. From germline, CDR1 is SGHRS and CDR2 YFSETQ. Trimming at V came to 4 bases and at J to 8 bases, leaving 5 bases not matched to a gene. The CDR3 protein is CASSPEGQEPQHF. CDR3 nucleotides: TGCGCCAGCAGCCCGGAGGGACAGGAGCCCCAGCATTTT.

CDR3 protein: CASSLAGEIDTQYF. The CDR3 bases are TGTGCCAGCAGTCTAGCGGGAGAAATAGATACGCAGTATTTT. V and J are TRBV6-2 or TRBV6-3 and TRBJ2-3, with 10 nucleotides matching TRBD2. The V gene end was trimmed by 5 bases and the J gene end by 5 bases; junction bases not matched to a gene: 4. Germline CDR1 reads MNHEY; CDR2 reads SVGEGT. The CDR3 runs 14 residues.

The rearrangement uses TRBV20-1 and TRBJ2-5; D possibly corresponds to TRBD2 (5 bases). CDR3 length: 14 amino acids. Germline-derived CDR1 and CDR2 are DFQATT and SNEGSKA (reference sequence). CDR3: CARRAEPYQETQYF. The CDR3 region has the DNA TGCGCCCGGCGAGCGGAGCCGTACCAAGAGACCCAGTACTTC.

This clonotype has a handful of counts. This chain joins TRBV20-1 and TRBJ2-5, with D possibly TRBD2 on 6 matching bases. In germline, CDR1 is DFQATT, CDR2 SNEGSKA (reference sequence). This CDR3 is built from 11 residues. V was shortened by 8 bases and J by 4 bases, with 11 bases between the two germline ends. In nucleotides, the CDR3 is TGCAGTTGCCGGGGAGGAGAGACCCAGTACTTC. It is translated as CSCRGGETQYF.

This clonotype appeared a single time. The chain combines TRBV7-6 with TRBJ2-5; 7 bases align to TRBD2. This CDR3 has 14 residues. Germline CDR1 and CDR2: SGHVS and FNYEAQ. With 2 bases clipped from V and 2 bases from J, the junction kept 2 bases outside the gene matches. For the CDR3, the DNA is TGTGCCAGCAGCTTAACTAGCGAACAAGAGACCCAGTACTTC. Translating gives CASSLTSEQETQYF.

This chain links TRBV6-5 with TRBJ2-7; D perhaps matches TRBD1 (6 bases). Germline V gene lookup returns CDR1 MNHEY and CDR2 SVGAGI. Trimming removed 7 bases at V and 0 bases at J, with 13 bases between. The CDR3 covers 14 residues. The CDR3, as DNA: TGTGCCAGCACCAAACAGGGTCACTCCTACGAGCAGTACTTC. Protein: CASTKQGHSYEQYF.

The chain uses TRBV7-3 and TRBJ2-1, with a tentative D call TRBD2 (6 bases). Germline V gives CDR1 SGHTA, CDR2 FQGTGA. The CDR3 runs to 16 residues. Trimming shortened V by 5 bases and J by 7 bases, and 21 bases separated the two germline ends. CDR3 DNA: TGTGCCAGCAGCGAAAGCGAGGGACTTCCGACGAATGAGCAGTTCTTC. It encodes CASSESEGLPTNEQFF. Using reference TRBV7-3 and TRBJ2-1 for the parts outside the CDR3, the full variable domain is GAGVSQTPSNKVTEKGKYVELRCDPISGHTALYWYRQSLGQGPEFLIYFQGTGAADDSGLPNDRFFAVRPEGSVSTLKIQRTERGDSAVYLCASSESEGLPTNEQFFGPGTRLTVL.

The table lists this clonotype with a few counts. This chain uses TRBV25-1 with TRBJ2-7, with 8 bases fitting TRBD1. The trim removed 5 bases at V and 0 bases at J, leaving 12 bases unmatched. Germline V lookup: CDR1 MGHDK, CDR2 SYGVNS. CDR3 length: 17 amino acids. DNA for the CDR3: TGTGCCAGCAGTCCCCTAAGTCGAGACAGGGGCTCCTACGAGCAGTACTTC. This sequence encodes CASSPLSRDRGSYEQYF.

This clonotype was found once. The chain carries TRBV18 and TRBJ2-1; D is perhaps TRBD2 (5 bases). The CDR3 contains 16 residues. Trimming stripped 2 bases from V and 8 bases from J, with 19 bases between. In germline, CDR1 is KGHSH, CDR2 LQKENI. CDR3: CASSPSAAERGDEQFF. CDR3 DNA sequence: TGTGCCAGCTCACCATCAGCGGCAGAGCGCGGAGATGAGCAGTTCTTC.

This chain links TRBV4-3 with TRBJ2-4, with D maybe TRBD2 (6 bases). Germline V gene data show CDR1 as LGHNA and CDR2 as YSLEER. V was cut by 0 bases and J by 13 bases, with 19 bases left in between. The length of the CDR3 is 15 residues. CDR3 sequence: CASSQDRGVAARQYF. The DNA of the CDR3 is TGCGCCAGCAGCCAAGATCGCGGGGTAGCGGCCCGGCAGTACTTC.

A few counts support this clonotype. One end of the junction fails to match germline, which may point to a read error. This chain joins TRBV5-1 and TRBJ2-4; 8 bases fit TRBD1. The DNA matches TRBJ2-7 better at its end, which makes the J call doubtful. Germline CDR1 SGHRS, CDR2 YFSETQ. The CDR3 has 15 amino acids. CDR3 coding DNA: TGCGCCAGCAGCTTGGGACAGGGGCTCTCCGACGAGCAGTACTTC. The encoded protein is CASSLGQGLSDEQYF.

V and J are TRBV27 and TRBJ2-7, with 11 bases aligning to TRBD2. In germline, CDR1 is MNHEY, CDR2 SMNVEV (reference sequence). CDR3 length: 16 amino acids. Trimming took 6 bases from V and 0 from J; bases not matched to a gene: 7. As DNA, the CDR3 is TGTGCCAGCAGCTATATAGCGGGAGGGTACTCCTACGAGCAGTACTTC. Its translation: CASSYIAGGYSYEQYF.

This chain links TRBV7-2 with TRBJ2-4, with D unresolved. The CDR3 has 14 residues. Germline-derived CDR1 and CDR2 are SGHTA and FQGNSA. V was cut by 1 base and J by 13 bases, with 17 bases left in between. Written as DNA, the CDR3 is TGTGCCAGCAGCTTAGTAGAACAGTCTAGAGAGCAGTACTTC. The encoded protein is CASSLVEQSREQYF.

J is TRBJ2-1 and V is TRBV12-3 or TRBV12-4, with a weak D call TRBD1 (6 bases). This CDR3 spans 15 amino acids. V was cut by 6 bases and J by 0 bases, with 12 bases left in between. The CDR3 sequence: CASRPTGISYNEQFF. The CDR3 region has the DNA TGTGCCAGCAGACCTACAGGGATCTCCTACAATGAGCAGTTCTTC.

This sequence joins TRBV5-1 and TRBJ1-1, with TRBD1 matching 7 bases. J gave up 7 bases and V 5 bases, and 5 bases lay outside the gene matches. Germline V gene sequence: CDR1 SGHRS, CDR2 YFSETQ. CDR3 length: 12 residues. CDR3 DNA sequence: TGCGCCAGCAGTTTAACAGGGGTTGAAGCTTTCTTT. This encodes CASSLTGVEAFF.

The V call is TRBV10-1, the J call TRBJ1-5; TRBD1 aligns across 7 bases. Germline V gives CDR1 WNHNN, CDR2 SYGVQD (reference sequence). V shed 6 bases and J 4 bases; nucleotides not matched to a gene: 3. The CDR3 is 13 amino acids. Written as DNA, the CDR3 is TGCGCCAGCAGCCAGGGACAGAATCAGCCCCAGCATTTT. Protein sequence: CASSQGQNQPQHF.